This T cell receptor beta chain was found in a study of blood T cells in healthy people across ages. Germline CDR1 reads SGHTA; CDR2 reads FQGNSA. Trimming cost V 2 bases and J 8 bases, with 10 bases left between them. There are 13 residues in the CDR3. This clonotype was seen a few times. For the second PCR, which ran for about 6 to 11 cycles, a sample-barcoded 5' primer and a J-beta primer mix were used. One entry per CDR3 protein, called by TCRdb with MiXCR from the 5' RACE reads. Found here are 1.5 million to 2 million distinct CDR3 sequences, roughly 52% of them singletons; the top ten hold over 2%.

This clonotype was obtained from a woman aged 40 to 55 in good health. The sequenced sample was blood. The chain has TRBV7-2 and TRBJ2-1; D gene unclear. CDR3 protein: CASSLNLSDEQFF. The CDR3 DNA sequence: TGTGCCAGCAGCTTAAACCTCTCGGATGAGCAGTTCTTC.